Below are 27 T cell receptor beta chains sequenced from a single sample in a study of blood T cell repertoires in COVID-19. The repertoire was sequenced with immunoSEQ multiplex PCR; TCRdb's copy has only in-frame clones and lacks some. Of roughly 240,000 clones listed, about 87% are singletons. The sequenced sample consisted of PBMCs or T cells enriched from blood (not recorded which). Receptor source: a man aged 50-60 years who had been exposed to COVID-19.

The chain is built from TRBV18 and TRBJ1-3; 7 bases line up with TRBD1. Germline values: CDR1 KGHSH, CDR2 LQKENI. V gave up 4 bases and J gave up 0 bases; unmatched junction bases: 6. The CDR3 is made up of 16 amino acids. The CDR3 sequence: CASSRTGPNSGNTIYF. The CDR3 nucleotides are TGTGCCAGCTCACGGACAGGACCAAACTCTGGAAACACCATATATTTT. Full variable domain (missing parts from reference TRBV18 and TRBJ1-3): NAGVMQNPRHLVRRRGQEARLRCSPMKGHSHVYWYRQLPEEGLKFMVYLQKENIIDESGMPKERFSAEFPKEGPSILRIQQVVRGDSAAYFCASSRTGPNSGNTIYFGEGSWLTVV.

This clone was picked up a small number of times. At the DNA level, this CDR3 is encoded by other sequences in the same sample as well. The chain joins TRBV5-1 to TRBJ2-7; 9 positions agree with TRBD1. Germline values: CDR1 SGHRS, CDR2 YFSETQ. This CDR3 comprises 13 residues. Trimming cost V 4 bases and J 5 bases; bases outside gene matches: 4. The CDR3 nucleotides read TGCGCCAGCAGCCTGGGACAGGGAGACGAGCAGTACTTC. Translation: CASSLGQGDEQYF. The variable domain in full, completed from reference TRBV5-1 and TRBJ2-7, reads KAGVTQTPRYLIKTRGQQVTLSCSPISGHRSVSWYQQTPGQGLQFLFEYFSETQRNKGNFPGRFSGRQFSNSRSEMNVSTLELGDSALYLCASSLGQGDEQYFGPGTRLTVT.

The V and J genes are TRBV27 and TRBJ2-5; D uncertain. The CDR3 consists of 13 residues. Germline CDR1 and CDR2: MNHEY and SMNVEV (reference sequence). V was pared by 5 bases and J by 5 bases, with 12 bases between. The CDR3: CASSRKSGETQYF. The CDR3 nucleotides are TGTGCCAGCAGTCGCAAGTCCGGGGAGACCCAGTACTTC.

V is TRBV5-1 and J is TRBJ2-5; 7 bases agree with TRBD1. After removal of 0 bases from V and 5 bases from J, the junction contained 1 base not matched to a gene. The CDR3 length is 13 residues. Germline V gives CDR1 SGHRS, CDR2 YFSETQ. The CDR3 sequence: CASSLAQGETQYF. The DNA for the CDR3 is TGCGCCAGCAGCTTGGCACAGGGGGAGACCCAGTACTTC.

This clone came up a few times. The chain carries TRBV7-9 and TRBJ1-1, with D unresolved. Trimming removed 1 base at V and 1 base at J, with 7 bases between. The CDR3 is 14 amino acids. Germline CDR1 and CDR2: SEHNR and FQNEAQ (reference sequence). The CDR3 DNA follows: TGTGCCAGCAGCTTAGAACAGACGAACACTGAAGCTTTCTTT. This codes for CASSLEQTNTEAFF.

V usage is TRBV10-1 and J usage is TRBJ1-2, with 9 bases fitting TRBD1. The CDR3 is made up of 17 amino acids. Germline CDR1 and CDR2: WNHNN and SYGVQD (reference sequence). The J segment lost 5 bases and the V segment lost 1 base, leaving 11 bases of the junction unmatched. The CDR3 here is CASSELECGTGMYGYTF. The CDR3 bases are TGCGCCAGCAGTGAGTTAGAATGCGGGACAGGGATGTATGGCTACACCTTC.

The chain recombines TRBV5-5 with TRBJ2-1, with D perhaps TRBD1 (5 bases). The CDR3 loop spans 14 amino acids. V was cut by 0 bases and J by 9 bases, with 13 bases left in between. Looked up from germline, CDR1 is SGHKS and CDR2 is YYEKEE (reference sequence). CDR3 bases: TGTGCCAGCAGCTTGGGACAGCATCTAGGTGAGCAGTTCTTC. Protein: CASSLGQHLGEQFF.

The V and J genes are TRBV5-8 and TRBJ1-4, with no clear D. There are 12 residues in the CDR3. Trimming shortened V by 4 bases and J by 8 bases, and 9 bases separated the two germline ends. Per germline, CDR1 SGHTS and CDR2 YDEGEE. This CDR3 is CASSPEREKLFF. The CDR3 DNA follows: TGTGCCAGCAGCCCGGAGCGCGAAAAACTGTTTTTT.

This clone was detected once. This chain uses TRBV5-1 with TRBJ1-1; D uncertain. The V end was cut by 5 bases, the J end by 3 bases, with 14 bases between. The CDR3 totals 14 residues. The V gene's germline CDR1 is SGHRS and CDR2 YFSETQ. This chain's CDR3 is CASRMGWGDTEAFF. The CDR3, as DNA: TGCGCCAGCAGAATGGGGTGGGGAGACACTGAAGCTTTCTTT. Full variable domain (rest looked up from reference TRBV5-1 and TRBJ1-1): KAGVTQTPRYLIKTRGQQVTLSCSPISGHRSVSWYQQTPGQGLQFLFEYFSETQRNKGNFPGRFSGRQFSNSRSEMNVSTLELGDSALYLCASRMGWGDTEAFFGQGTRLTVV.

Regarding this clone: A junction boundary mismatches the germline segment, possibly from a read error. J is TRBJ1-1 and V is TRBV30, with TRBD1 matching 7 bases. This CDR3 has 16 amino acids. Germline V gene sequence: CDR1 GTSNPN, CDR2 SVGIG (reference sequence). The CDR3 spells CAWRGSPSTGNAEAFF. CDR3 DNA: TGTGCCTGGAGGGGTTCACCCTCGACAGGGAACGCTGAAGCTTTCTTT.

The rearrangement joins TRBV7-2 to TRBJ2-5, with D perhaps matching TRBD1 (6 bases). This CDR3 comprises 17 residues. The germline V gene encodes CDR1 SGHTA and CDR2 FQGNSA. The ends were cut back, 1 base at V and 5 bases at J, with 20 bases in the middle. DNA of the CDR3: TGTGCCAGCAGCTTAGACGTGGGGGCGCTTCGTTGGGAGACCCAGTACTTC. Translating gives CASSLDVGALRWETQYF. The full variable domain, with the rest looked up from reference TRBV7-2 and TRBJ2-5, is GAGVSQSPSNKVTEKGKDVELRCDPISGHTALYWYRQSLGQGLEFLIYFQGNSAPDKSGLPSDRFSAERTGGSVSTLTIQRTQQEDSAVYLCASSLDVGALRWETQYFGPGTRLLVL.

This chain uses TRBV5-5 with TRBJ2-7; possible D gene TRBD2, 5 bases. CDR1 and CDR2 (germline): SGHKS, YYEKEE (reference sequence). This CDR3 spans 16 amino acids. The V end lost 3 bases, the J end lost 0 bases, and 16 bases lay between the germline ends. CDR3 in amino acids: CASSWSGAKSSYEQYV. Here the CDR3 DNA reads TGTGCCAGCAGCTGGAGCGGAGCCAAGAGCTCCTACGAGCAGTACGTC.

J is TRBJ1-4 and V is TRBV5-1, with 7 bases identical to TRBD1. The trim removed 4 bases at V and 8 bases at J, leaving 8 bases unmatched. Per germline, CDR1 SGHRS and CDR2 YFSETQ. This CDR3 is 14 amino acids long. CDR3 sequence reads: CASSTGQAMEKLFF. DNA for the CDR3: TGCGCCAGCAGCACCGGACAGGCCATGGAAAAACTGTTTTTT.

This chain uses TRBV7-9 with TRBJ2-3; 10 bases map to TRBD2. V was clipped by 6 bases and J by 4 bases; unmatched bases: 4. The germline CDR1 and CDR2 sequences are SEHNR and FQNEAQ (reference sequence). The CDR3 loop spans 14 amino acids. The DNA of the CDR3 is TGTGCCAGCAGACTAGCGGGAATGCCAGATACGCAGTATTTT. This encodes CASRLAGMPDTQYF. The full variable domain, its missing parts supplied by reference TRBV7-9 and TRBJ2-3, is DTGVSQNPRHKITKRGQNVTFRCDPISEHNRLYWYRQTLGQGPEFLTYFQNEAQLEKSRLLSDRFSAERPKGSFSTLEIQRTEQGDSAMYLCASRLAGMPDTQYFGPGTRLTVL.

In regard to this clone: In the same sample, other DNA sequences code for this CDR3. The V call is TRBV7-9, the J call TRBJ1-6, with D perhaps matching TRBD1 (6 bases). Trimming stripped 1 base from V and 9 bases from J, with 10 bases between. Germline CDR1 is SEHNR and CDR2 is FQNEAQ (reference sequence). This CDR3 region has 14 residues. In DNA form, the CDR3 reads TGTGCCAGCAGCTTAGAGGGAGGGGGTTCACCCCTCCACTTT. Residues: CASSLEGGGSPLHF.

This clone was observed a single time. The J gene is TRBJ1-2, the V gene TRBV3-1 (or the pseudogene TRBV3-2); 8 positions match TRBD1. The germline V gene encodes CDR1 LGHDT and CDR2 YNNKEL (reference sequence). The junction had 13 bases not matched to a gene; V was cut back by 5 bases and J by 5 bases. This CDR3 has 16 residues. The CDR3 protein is CASSFHGTGVSYGYTF. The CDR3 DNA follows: TGTGCCAGCAGCTTTCACGGGACAGGCGTTTCTTATGGCTACACCTTC.

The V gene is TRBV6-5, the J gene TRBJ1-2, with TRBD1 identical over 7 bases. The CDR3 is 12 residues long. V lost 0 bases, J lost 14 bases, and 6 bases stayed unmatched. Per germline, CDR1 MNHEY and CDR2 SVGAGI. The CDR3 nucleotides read TGTGCCAGCAGTTACTCGTGGGGACAGCCGACCTTC. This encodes CASSYSWGQPTF.

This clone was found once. The CDR3, as DNA: TGCAGCGGCTCCTCTAGTGATGAGCAGTTCTTC. Translation: CSGSSSDEQFF. The V and J genes are TRBV29-1 and TRBJ2-1; D is undetermined. Germline loops: CDR1 SQVTM, CDR2 ANQGSEA. The CDR3 totals 11 residues. Trimming pared 7 bases from V and 8 bases from J, leaving 12 bases between.

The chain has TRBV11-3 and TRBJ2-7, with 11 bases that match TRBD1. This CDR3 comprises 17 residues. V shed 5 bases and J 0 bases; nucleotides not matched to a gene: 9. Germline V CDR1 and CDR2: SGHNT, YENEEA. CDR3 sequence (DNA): TGTGCCAGCAGCCCCAGACGCGGGACAGGGGGCTCCTACGAGCAGTACGTC. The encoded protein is CASSPRRGTGGSYEQYV.

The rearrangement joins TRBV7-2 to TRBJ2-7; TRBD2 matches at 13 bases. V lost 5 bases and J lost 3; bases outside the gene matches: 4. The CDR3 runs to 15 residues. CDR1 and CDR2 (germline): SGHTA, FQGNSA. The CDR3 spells CASSIGLAGVYEQYV. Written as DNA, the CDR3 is TGTGCCAGCAGCATCGGACTAGCGGGAGTCTACGAGCAGTACGTC.

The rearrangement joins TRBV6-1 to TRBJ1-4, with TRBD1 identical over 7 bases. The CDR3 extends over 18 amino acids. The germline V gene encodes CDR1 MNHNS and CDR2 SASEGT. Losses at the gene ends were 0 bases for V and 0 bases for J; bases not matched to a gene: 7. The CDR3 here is CASSEAIRGSPTNEKLFF. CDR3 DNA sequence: TGTGCCAGCAGTGAAGCGATCAGGGGGAGCCCAACTAATGAAAAACTGTTTTTT.

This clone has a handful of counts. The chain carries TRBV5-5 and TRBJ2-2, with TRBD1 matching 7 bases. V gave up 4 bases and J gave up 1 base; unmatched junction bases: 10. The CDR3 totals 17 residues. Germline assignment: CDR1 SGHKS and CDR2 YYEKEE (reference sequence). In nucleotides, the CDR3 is TGTGCCAGCAGCATCGAGGGGGCTACATGGAACACCGGGGAGCTGTTTTTT. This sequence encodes CASSIEGATWNTGELFF.

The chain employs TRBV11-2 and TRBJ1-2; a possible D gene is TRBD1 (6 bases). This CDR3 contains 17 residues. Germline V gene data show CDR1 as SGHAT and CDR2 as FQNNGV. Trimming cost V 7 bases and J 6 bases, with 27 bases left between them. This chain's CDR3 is CASTETGGQSVRDGYTF. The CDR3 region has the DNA TGTGCCAGCACCGAAACGGGGGGGCAATCGGTTCGTGATGGCTACACCTTC.

CDR3 coding DNA: TGTGCCAGCTCACCGGGTATGACAGGAACTGGAAACACCATATATTTT. Its translation: CASSPGMTGTGNTIYF. J is TRBJ1-3 and V is TRBV18, with a possible D match to TRBD1 (6 bases). Germline lookup yields CDR1 KGHSH and CDR2 LQKENI. This CDR3 is built from 16 residues. Deletions cut 3 bases from V and 2 bases from J, with 14 bases between.

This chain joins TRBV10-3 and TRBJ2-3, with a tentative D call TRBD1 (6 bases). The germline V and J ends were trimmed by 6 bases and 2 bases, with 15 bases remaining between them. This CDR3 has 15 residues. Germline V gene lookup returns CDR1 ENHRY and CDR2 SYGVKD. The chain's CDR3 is CAISRGSQVTDTQYF. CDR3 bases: TGTGCCATCAGCAGGGGCTCCCAAGTCACAGATACGCAGTATTTT.

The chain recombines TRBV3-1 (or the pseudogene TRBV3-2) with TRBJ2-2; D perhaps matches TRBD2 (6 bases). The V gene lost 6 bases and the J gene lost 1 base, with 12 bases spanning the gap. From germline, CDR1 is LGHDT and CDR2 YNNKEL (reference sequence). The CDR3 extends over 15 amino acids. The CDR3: CASSPREMNTGELFF. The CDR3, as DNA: TGTGCCAGCAGTCCCCGGGAGATGAACACCGGGGAGCTGTTTTTT.

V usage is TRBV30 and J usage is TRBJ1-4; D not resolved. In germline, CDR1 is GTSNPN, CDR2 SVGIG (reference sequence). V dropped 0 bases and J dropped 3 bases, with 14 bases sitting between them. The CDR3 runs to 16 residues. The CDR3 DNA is TGTGCCTGGAGTGTAGGAGTGTTTGGATCTAATGAAAAACTGTTTTTT. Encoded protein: CAWSVGVFGSNEKLFF.